Listed here are 31 T cell receptor beta chains from one sample, sequenced in a study of spatial heterogeneity in lung cancer. One entry per CDR3 protein results from TCRdb running MiXCR on the 5' RACE reads. Among 100,000 to 120,000 distinct CDR3 sequences listed, 11% were seen once. Time point here: blood at routine non-recurrence follow-up after resection. The sequencing here drew on PBMCs, taken at follow-up. The receptors come from a female donor with early-stage non-small cell lung cancer.

The rearrangement links TRBV10-3 to TRBJ2-3, with TRBD2 matching over 10 bases. The CDR3 has 16 residues. Losses at the gene ends were 2 bases for V and 3 bases for J; bases not matched to a gene: 5. Germline V gives CDR1 ENHRY, CDR2 SYGVKD. CDR3 loop: CAISEGLAGATDTQYF. The CDR3, as DNA: TGTGCCATCAGTGAGGGGCTAGCGGGAGCTACAGATACGCAGTATTTT.

This rearrangement joins TRBV7-3 to TRBJ1-2; D is perhaps TRBD1 (6 bases). This CDR3 is 13 amino acids long. Germline values: CDR1 SGHTA, CDR2 FQGTGA. V lost 5 bases and J lost 12, with 19 bases in between. CDR3 loop: CASSHPDSGGHTF. For the CDR3, the DNA is TGTGCCAGCAGCCACCCGGACAGCGGCGGCCACACCTTC.

This clonotype was counted ten times or more. The chain combines TRBV29-1 with TRBJ2-2; the D is unclear. V was trimmed by 4 bases and J by 0 bases, leaving 9 bases between them. This CDR3 spans 14 amino acids. Germline V gives CDR1 SQVTM, CDR2 ANQGSEA. The CDR3 DNA is TGCAGCGTTGGTGGCAAAGCGAACACCGGGGAGCTGTTTTTT. Translated, it gives CSVGGKANTGELFF.

The V call is TRBV29-1, the J call TRBJ2-7, with a weak D call TRBD1 (6 bases). Germline V lookup: CDR1 SQVTM, CDR2 ANQGSEA. The CDR3 loop spans 12 amino acids. Trimming took 6 bases from V and 0 from J, leaving 9 bases between them. The CDR3: CSVGDNSYEQYF. CDR3 nucleotides: TGCAGCGTCGGGGACAACTCCTACGAGCAGTACTTC.

This clonotype has at least ten counts. This rearrangement joins TRBV12-3 or TRBV12-4 to TRBJ2-3, with D possibly matching TRBD2 (5 bases). This CDR3 is 12 amino acids long. V was clipped by 6 bases and J by 6 bases, with 10 bases between them. CDR3 DNA: TGTGCCAGCAGCGCGGGTTTTGATACGCAGTATTTT. It specifies CASSAGFDTQYF.

Many counts were recorded for this clonotype. This rearrangement joins TRBV5-1 to TRBJ2-3; no clear D. The CDR3 consists of 15 residues. CDR1 is SGHRS and CDR2 is YFSETQ in the germline V gene. The V and J ends lost 4 bases and 4 bases respectively, with 16 bases between them. CDR3 region: CASSGTGVRADTQYF. In nucleotides, the CDR3 is TGCGCCAGCAGCGGCACCGGAGTTAGGGCAGATACGCAGTATTTT.

This clonotype was recorded many times. The V call is TRBV28, the J call TRBJ2-7; TRBD2 is a possible D gene (5 bases). Trimming removed 6 bases at V and 4 bases at J, with 16 bases between. Per the germline V gene, CDR1 is MDHEN and CDR2 is SYDVKM. The CDR3 loop spans 14 amino acids. The chain's CDR3 is CASSLSGWGYEQYV. The CDR3 DNA is TGTGCCAGCAGCCTCAGCGGATGGGGATACGAGCAGTACGTC.

This clonotype was seen at least ten times. The chain carries TRBV4-2 and TRBJ2-3; D is perhaps TRBD2 (6 bases). Per the germline V gene, CDR1 is LGHNA and CDR2 is YNFKEQ. V was clipped by 2 bases and J by 7 bases, with 16 bases between them. The CDR3 contains 15 residues. This CDR3 is CASSQISGRENTQYF. The DNA for the CDR3 is TGTGCCAGCAGCCAAATATCCGGGAGAGAAAATACGCAGTATTTT.

The chain employs TRBV6-1 and TRBJ2-5; 8 nucleotides agree with TRBD1. This CDR3 is 16 amino acids long. V lost 3 bases, J lost 4 bases, and 10 bases stayed unmatched. Germline CDR1 is MNHNS and CDR2 is SASEGT. The chain's CDR3 is CASSDPDRGRRETQYF. For the CDR3, the DNA is TGTGCCAGCAGTGACCCAGACAGGGGACGCAGAGAGACCCAGTACTTC.

This clonotype was seen many times. This chain connects TRBV7-7 to TRBJ2-7; 9 positions match TRBD1. The CDR3 contains 15 residues. CDR1 and CDR2 from the germline V gene are SSHAT and FNYEAQ (reference sequence). Germline trimming cut 5 bases from V and 2 bases from J; bases unmatched to any gene: 7. The CDR3 protein is CASSLGTGTPYEQYF. The CDR3 DNA sequence: TGTGCCAGCAGCCTGGGGACAGGGACACCCTACGAGCAGTACTTC.

This clonotype was counted a few times. This chain connects TRBV7-3 to TRBJ2-7; D perhaps matches TRBD1 (6 bases). Germline V gene data show CDR1 as SGHTA and CDR2 as FQGTGA. The CDR3 is made up of 13 amino acids. With 5 bases removed from V and 3 bases from J, the gap between germline ends came to 11 bases. For the CDR3, the DNA is TGTGCCAGCAGCCGTTTACAGGGCTACGAGCAGTACTTC. Translated: CASSRLQGYEQYF.

The rearrangement uses TRBV28 and TRBJ2-7; 9 bases line up with TRBD2. Germline assignment: CDR1 MDHEN and CDR2 SYDVKM. The CDR3 loop spans 13 amino acids. With 7 bases clipped from V and 6 bases from J, the junction kept 7 bases outside the gene matches. CDR3 sequence: CASKLSGSLEQYF. In nucleotides, the CDR3 is TGTGCCAGCAAACTTAGCGGGAGTCTCGAGCAGTACTTC. Combining the CDR3 with reference TRBV28 and TRBJ2-7 gives the whole variable domain DVKVTQSSRYLVKRTGEKVFLECVQDMDHENMFWYRQDPGLGLRLIYFSYDVKMKEKGDIPEGYSVSREKKERFSLILESASTNQTSMYLCASKLSGSLEQYFGPGTRLTVT.

This clonotype was observed at least ten times. The chain carries TRBV7-8 and TRBJ2-7; D is possibly TRBD1 (6 bases). Germline V CDR1 and CDR2: SGHVS, FQNEAQ. The CDR3 runs 15 residues. The germline V and J ends were trimmed by 1 base and 6 bases, with 16 bases remaining between them. The CDR3 is CASSLVVGRGSEQYF. In DNA form, the CDR3 reads TGTGCCAGCAGCTTAGTAGTGGGAAGGGGGAGCGAGCAGTACTTC.

This clonotype has just a few counts. The chain links TRBV6-5 to TRBJ1-1; the D gene is possibly TRBD1 (5 bases). The germline V gene encodes CDR1 MNHEY and CDR2 SVGAGI. The length of the CDR3 is 13 residues. V was shortened by 4 bases and J by 4 bases, with 10 bases between the two germline ends. CDR3 in DNA: TGTGCCAGCAGTTCTTTAAGGGGCACTGAAGCTTTCTTT. Amino acids: CASSSLRGTEAFF.

This clonotype appeared a few times. The rearrangement joins TRBV7-3 to TRBJ1-5; D unresolved. Germline V gives CDR1 SGHTA, CDR2 FQGTGA. The V and J ends lost 1 base and 6 bases respectively, with 7 bases between them. The CDR3 consists of 13 residues. CDR3 loop: CASSLNSGQPQHF. Here the CDR3 DNA reads TGTGCCAGCAGCTTAAATTCTGGTCAGCCCCAGCATTTT.

This clonotype was observed at least ten times. This chain joins TRBV29-1 and TRBJ1-1, with D possibly being TRBD1 (6 bases). V was pared by 4 bases and J by 2 bases, with 14 bases between. CDR3 size: 14 residues. Germline CDR1 and CDR2: SQVTM and ANQGSEA. CDR3 DNA: TGCAGCGTTGCTTGGGCAGGGGTCAACACTGAAGCTTTCTTT. As protein: CSVAWAGVNTEAFF.

This chain joins TRBV7-9 and TRBJ2-1, with unresolved D. The germline V and J ends were trimmed by 5 bases and 6 bases, with 11 bases remaining between them. The CDR3 length is 13 residues. Looked up from germline, CDR1 is SEHNR and CDR2 is FQNEAQ (reference sequence). The CDR3 is CASSAGKANEQFF. Written as DNA, the CDR3 is TGTGCCAGCAGCGCCGGAAAGGCCAATGAGCAGTTCTTC.

The chain combines TRBV3-1 with TRBJ2-1; D gene unclear. Looked up from germline, CDR1 is LGHDT and CDR2 is YNNKEL (reference sequence). Trimming shortened V by 0 bases and J by 3 bases, and 9 bases separated the two germline ends. CDR3 length equals 15 residues. The CDR3 region is CASSQDGSDYNEQFF. As DNA, the CDR3 is TGTGCCAGCAGCCAAGATGGCAGCGACTACAATGAGCAGTTCTTC.

This clonotype was detected ten times or more. V gene TRBV28 combines with J gene TRBJ2-1; 10 nucleotides line up with TRBD2. From germline, CDR1 is MDHEN and CDR2 SYDVKM. This CDR3 spans 14 amino acids. J gave up 7 bases and V 5 bases, and 5 bases lay outside the gene matches. Here the CDR3 DNA reads TGTGCCAGCAGTGAGGGACTAGCGCTGAATGAGCAGTTCTTC. Translated, it gives CASSEGLALNEQFF.

J is TRBJ2-1 and V is TRBV5-7, with 9 bases matching TRBD2. TRBV5-7 is an open reading frame whose function is uncertain. This CDR3 is built from 11 residues. The V gene end was trimmed by 3 bases and the J gene end by 15 bases; junction bases not matched to a gene: 4. CDR3 DNA sequence: TGTGCCAGCAGCTGCGGGAGGGAGGGGTTCTTC. Translating gives CASSCGREGFF.

This chain uses TRBV5-1 with TRBJ1-1, with 7 bases identical to TRBD1. Trimming removed 2 bases from V and 1 base from J; junction bases left unmatched: 2. The germline gives CDR1 SGHRS, CDR2 YFSETQ. The CDR3 loop spans 14 amino acids. CDR3 DNA: TGCGCCAGCAGCTTTACAGGGGCGAACACTGAAGCTTTCTTT. The encoded protein is CASSFTGANTEAFF.

The chain couples TRBV14 to TRBJ2-2; D not resolved. The CDR3 sequence is 14 residues long. V was trimmed by 2 bases and J by 7 bases, leaving 11 bases between them. In germline, CDR1 is SGHDN, CDR2 FVKESK. Here the CDR3 DNA reads TGTGCCAGCAGCCAACGGGTCTCGGGCGGGGAGCTGTTTTTT. Translation gives CASSQRVSGGELFF.

V is TRBV27 and J is TRBJ2-4, with D tentatively TRBD1 or TRBD2 (6 bases each). Germline V gene sequence: CDR1 MNHEY, CDR2 SMNVEV (reference sequence). The CDR3 loop spans 16 amino acids. V was pared by 3 bases and J by 6 bases, with 18 bases between. The CDR3 DNA reads TGTGCCAGCAGTTTGCGGGACACCACAGCGGGAAACATTCAGTACTTC. Protein product: CASSLRDTTAGNIQYF.

As regards this clonotype: A much more abundant neighbour one base away suggests this may be a read error. V is TRBV7-2 and J is TRBJ2-1; TRBD2 matches at 15 bases. This CDR3 contains 16 residues. From germline, CDR1 is SGHTA and CDR2 FQGNSA. The CDR3 DNA follows: TGTGCCAGCAGCTTCCGGACTAGCGGGAGGGAAAGTGAGCAGTGCTTC. It specifies CASSFRTSGRESEQCF.

This clonotype came up a few times. The V call is TRBV7-2, the J call TRBJ2-6; TRBD2 matches at 14 bases. Germline loops: CDR1 SGHTA, CDR2 FQGNSA. Trimming at V came to 5 bases and at J to 0 bases, leaving 9 bases not matched to a gene. The CDR3 contains 20 residues. CDR3 protein: CASSHGLAGGLHSGANVLTF. The CDR3 DNA reads as TGTGCCAGCAGCCATGGACTAGCGGGAGGACTACACTCTGGGGCCAACGTCCTGACTTTC.

The genes are TRBV6-5 and TRBJ1-2; D is uncertain. Trimming stripped 0 bases from V and 0 bases from J, with 17 bases between. Germline CDR1 is MNHEY and CDR2 is SVGAGI. There are 18 residues in the CDR3. CDR3 residues: CASSYSKRTRGSNYGYTF. DNA of the CDR3: TGTGCCAGCAGTTACTCCAAAAGGACTAGAGGCTCTAACTATGGCTACACCTTC.

This sequence joins TRBV6-6 and TRBJ2-3; D not certain. The V end was cut by 7 bases, the J end by 0 bases, with 8 bases between. The CDR3 loop spans 13 amino acids. From germline, CDR1 is MNHNY and CDR2 SVGAGI (reference sequence). Written as DNA, the CDR3 is TGTGCCAGCAACCGACCCAGCACAGATACGCAGTATTTT. This translates into CASNRPSTDTQYF.

This clonotype was detected only a few times. This chain links TRBV11-2 with TRBJ1-6, with 7 bases that match TRBD1. The V and J ends lost 3 bases and 6 bases, in that order; junction bases with no gene match: 8. Germline CDR1 and CDR2: SGHAT and FQNNGV. The CDR3 covers 16 residues. This CDR3 is CASSFLGQSPNSPLHF. In DNA, the CDR3 is TGTGCCAGCAGCTTCCTGGGACAGTCTCCTAATTCACCCCTCCACTTT.

This clonotype occurred many times. The V gene is TRBV29-1, the J gene TRBJ2-1, with D possibly matching TRBD2 (6 bases). Germline V lookup: CDR1 SQVTM, CDR2 ANQGSEA. This CDR3 has 14 residues. Between the trimmed V and J ends, which lost 4 bases and 3 bases, there was a span of 13 bases. In nucleotides, the CDR3 is TGCAGCGTTGGCGGGGCGCCCTTCTACAATGAGCAGTTCTTC. Residues: CSVGGAPFYNEQFF.

This clonotype was detected only a few times. The rearrangement uses TRBV11-3 and TRBJ1-2; TRBD1 is a possible D gene (5 bases). The CDR3 has 16 residues. V was trimmed by 0 bases and J by 5 bases, leaving 16 bases between them. CDR1 SGHNT and CDR2 YENEEA come from the germline V gene. CDR3 sequence reads: CASSLDSRDVRYGYTF. CDR3 DNA: TGTGCCAGCAGCTTAGATAGCCGGGACGTCAGATATGGCTACACCTTC.

The chain has TRBV12-3 or TRBV12-4 and TRBJ1-3; D might be TRBD1 (5 bases). V was shortened by 5 bases and J by 0 bases, with 23 bases between the two germline ends. CDR3 size: 19 residues. For the CDR3, the DNA is TGTGCCAGCAGTCGGGGAGGGGTGTTTTTAAGACCCTCTGGAAACACCATATATTTT. It encodes CASSRGGVFLRPSGNTIYF.